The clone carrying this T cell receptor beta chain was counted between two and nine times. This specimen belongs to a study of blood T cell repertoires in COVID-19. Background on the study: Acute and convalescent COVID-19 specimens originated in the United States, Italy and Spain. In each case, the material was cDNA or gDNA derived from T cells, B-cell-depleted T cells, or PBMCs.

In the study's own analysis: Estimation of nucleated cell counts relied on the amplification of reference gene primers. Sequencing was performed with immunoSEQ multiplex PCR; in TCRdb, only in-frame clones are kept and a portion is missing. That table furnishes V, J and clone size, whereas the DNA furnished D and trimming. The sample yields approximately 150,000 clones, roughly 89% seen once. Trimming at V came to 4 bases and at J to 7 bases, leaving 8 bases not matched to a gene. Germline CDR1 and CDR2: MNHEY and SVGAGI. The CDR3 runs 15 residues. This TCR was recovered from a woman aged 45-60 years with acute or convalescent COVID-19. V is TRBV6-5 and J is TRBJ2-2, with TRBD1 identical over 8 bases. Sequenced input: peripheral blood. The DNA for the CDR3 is TGTGCCAGCAGTTCCCCGGGACAGGCCCACGGGGAGCTGTTTTTT. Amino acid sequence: CASSSPGQAHGELFF.